This is a list of T cell receptor beta chains from one sample in a study of shared clonotypes between healthy human individuals. Repertoires were generated with immunoSEQ multiplex PCR, while TCRdb's copy carries only in-frame clones and drops some. The sample holds some 2.1 million clones, about 95% seen once. Sequenced sample: naive CD8+ T cells sorted from blood. The receptors originated from a young man in good health. CDR3s include the opening cysteine and the closing phenylalanine or tryptophan. A D gene is named only where the DNA matches it firmly. Part of the rows lack a size; the others show once, few, many or a class for expanded clones.

D: TRBD1; size: -; V: TRBV10-3; J: TRBJ2-7; CDR3: CAVSESWAWTGISYEQYF; DNA: TGTGCCGTCAGTGAGTCCTGGGCTTGGACAGGGATCTCCTACGAGCAGTACTTC
D: TRBD2; size: -; V: TRBV11-2; J: TRBJ2-1; CDR3: CASSGGAGSYNEQFF; DNA: TGTGCCAGCAGCGGGGGAGCGGGATCCTACAATGAGCAGTTCTTC
D: TRBD1; size: -; V: TRBV7-3; J: TRBJ2-7; CDR3: CASSLGQGTDEQYF; DNA: TGTGCCAGCAGCTTAGGACAGGGAACGGACGAGCAGTACTTC
D: -; size: -; V: TRBV7-9; J: TRBJ1-1; CDR3: CASRLPGGNTEAFF; DNA: TGTGCCAGCAGGCTCCCGGGGGGGAACACTGAAGCTTTCTTT
D: TRBD1; size: -; V: TRBV29-1; J: TRBJ1-1; CDR3: CSVEDRTGGTEAFF; DNA: TGCAGCGTTGAAGATCGGACAGGGGGCACTGAAGCTTTCTTT
D: TRBD2; size: once; V: TRBV27; J: TRBJ2-3; CDR3: CASSSPLAGITDTQYF; DNA: TGTGCCAGCAGTTCCCCCCTAGCGGGGATCACAGATACGCAGTATTTT
D: -; size: -; V: TRBV4-1; J: TRBJ1-1; CDR3: CASSQEWEVIEAFF; DNA: TGCGCCAGCAGCCAAGAATGGGAGGTTATTGAAGCTTTCTTT
D: -; size: -; V: TRBV6-5; J: TRBJ2-2; CDR3: CASSSTGELFF; DNA: TGTGCCAGCAGCTCCACCGGGGAGCTGTTTTTT
D: TRBD1; size: -; V: TRBV6-1; J: TRBJ1-6; CDR3: CASSEDAGGHPLHF; DNA: TGTGCCAGCAGTGAAGATGCAGGGGGGCATCCCCTCCACTTT
D: TRBD1; size: -; V: TRBV6-1; J: TRBJ2-7; CDR3: CASGQGQWYEQYF; DNA: TGTGCCAGCGGACAGGGGCAATGGTACGAGCAGTACTTC
D: -; size: -; V: TRBV5-5; J: TRBJ1-2; CDR3: CASSWDTEYTNYGYTF; DNA: TGTGCCAGCAGCTGGGACACGGAATATACCAACTATGGCTACACCTTC
D: -; size: -; V: TRBV9; J: TRBJ1-4; CDR3: CASLPRQVHEKLFF; DNA: TGTGCCAGCCTACCACGGCAGGTTCATGAAAAACTGTTTTTT
D: -; size: -; V: TRBV19; J: TRBJ1-1; CDR3: CASSTPGDTEAFF; DNA: TGTGCCAGTAGTACTCCCGGCGACACTGAAGCTTTCTTT
D: -; size: -; V: TRBV6-1; J: TRBJ2-7; CDR3: CASSDGDYEQYF; DNA: TGTGCCAGCAGTGATGGGGACTACGAGCAGTACTTC
D: TRBD1; size: -; V: TRBV27; J: TRBJ2-7; CDR3: CASSLRQGAGEQYF; DNA: TGTGCCAGCAGTCTTCGGCAGGGGGCAGGGGAGCAGTACTTC
D: -; size: -; V: TRBV4-1; J: TRBJ2-7; CDR3: CASSQVVNYEQYF; DNA: TGCGCCAGCAGCCAAGTTGTCAACTACGAGCAGTACTTC
D: TRBD2; size: -; V: TRBV27; J: TRBJ2-7; CDR3: CASSPIGTSGASSYEQYF; DNA: TGTGCCAGCAGCCCGATCGGGACTAGCGGGGCCAGCTCCTACGAGCAGTACTTC
D: -; size: -; V: TRBV6-1; J: TRBJ1-2; CDR3: CASSAIPGPLGYTF; DNA: TGTGCCAGCAGTGCCATTCCCGGGCCGCTGGGCTACACCTTC
D: -; size: -; V: TRBV6-1; J: TRBJ2-5; CDR3: CASSEEPSWETQYF; DNA: TGTGCCAGCAGTGAAGAGCCTAGCTGGGAGACCCAGTACTTC
D: -; size: -; V: TRBV6-1; J: TRBJ2-7; CDR3: CASSELIGIGPEYYEQYF; DNA: TGTGCCAGCAGTGAACTTATAGGCATCGGACCAGAGTACTACGAGCAGTACTTC
D: -; size: -; V: TRBV6-1; J: TRBJ2-7; CDR3: CASRPFGSVYEQYF; DNA: TGTGCCAGCAGGCCCTTCGGCAGTGTATACGAGCAGTACTTC
D: TRBD1; size: -; V: TRBV7-9; J: TRBJ2-7; CDR3: CASSYSGQGGYEQYF; DNA: TGTGCCAGCAGCTATTCGGGACAGGGAGGGTACGAGCAGTACTTC
D: TRBD1; size: -; V: TRBV5-6; J: TRBJ2-5; CDR3: CASSTGQGLETQYF; DNA: TGTGCCAGCAGCACCGGACAGGGATTGGAGACCCAGTACTTC
D: TRBD2; size: once; V: TRBV28; J: TRBJ2-3; CDR3: CASSFSGSTDTQYF; DNA: TGTGCCAGCAGTTTTAGCGGGAGCACAGATACGCAGTATTTT
D: TRBD1; size: -; V: TRBV4-1; J: TRBJ2-7; CDR3: CASSTRTGDYEQYF; DNA: TGCGCCAGCAGCACCCGGACAGGAGACTACGAGCAGTACTTC
D: -; size: -; V: TRBV30; J: TRBJ2-3; CDR3: CAWSHGQGMVGTDTQYF; DNA: TGTGCCTGGAGTCATGGGCAGGGAATGGTCGGCACAGATACGCAGTATTTT
D: -; size: -; V: TRBV7-8; J: TRBJ2-7; CDR3: CASSLERDYEQYF; DNA: TGTGCCAGCAGCTTAGAAAGAGACTACGAGCAGTACTTC
D: -; size: -; V: TRBV6-8; J: TRBJ2-2; CDR3: CASSYLPSWANTGELFF; DNA: TGTGCCAGCAGTTATCTCCCGTCCTGGGCGAACACCGGGGAGCTGTTTTTT
D: -; size: -; V: TRBV5-1; J: TRBJ1-3; CDR3: CASSLDGRNTIYF; DNA: TGCGCCAGCAGCTTGGACGGGCGTAACACCATATATTTT
D: -; size: -; V: TRBV27; J: TRBJ1-4; CDR3: CASSLSPGAGEEKLFF; DNA: TGTGCCAGCAGTTTATCGCCGGGGGCGGGAGAGGAAAAACTGTTTTTT
D: -; size: -; V: TRBV7-6; J: TRBJ2-7; CDR3: CASSLVGESYEQYF; DNA: TGTGCCAGCAGCTTAGTGGGGGAAAGCTACGAGCAGTACTTC
D: TRBD2; size: -; V: TRBV7-9; J: TRBJ2-3; CDR3: CASSSRLAGLTDTQYF; DNA: TGTGCCAGCAGCTCTCGACTAGCGGGACTCACAGATACGCAGTATTTT
D: -; size: -; V: TRBV9; J: TRBJ1-2; CDR3: CASSVKPPDSEFFYGYTF; DNA: TGTGCCAGCAGCGTCAAGCCGCCGGACAGCGAATTCTTCTATGGCTACACCTTC
D: TRBD2; size: -; V: TRBV5-1; J: TRBJ2-7; CDR3: CASSLGLAGISYEQYF; DNA: TGCGCCAGCAGCTTGGGGCTAGCGGGAATTTCCTACGAGCAGTACTTC
D: -; size: -; V: TRBV6-1; J: TRBJ2-1; CDR3: CASSATSRGSYNEQFF; DNA: TGTGCCAGCAGTGCCACATCCCGGGGCTCCTACAATGAGCAGTTCTTC
D: -; size: -; V: TRBV5-8; J: TRBJ1-1; CDR3: CASSLDIGGTEAFF; DNA: TGTGCCAGCAGCCTGGACATCGGTGGGACTGAAGCTTTCTTT
D: -; size: -; V: TRBV2; J: TRBJ2-3; CDR3: CASSERVGWESSTDTQYF; DNA: TGTGCCAGCAGTGAAAGGGTGGGGTGGGAGAGTAGCACAGATACGCAGTATTTT
D: -; size: -; V: TRBV13; J: TRBJ1-2; CDR3: CASSLEPGNYGYTF; DNA: TGTGCCAGCAGCTTAGAACCAGGAAACTATGGCTACACCTTC
D: TRBD1; size: -; V: TRBV28; J: TRBJ2-7; CDR3: CASSERGQEEQYF; DNA: TGTGCCAGCAGCGAAAGGGGGCAGGAAGAGCAGTACTTC
D: -; size: -; V: TRBV19; J: TRBJ2-3; CDR3: CASSIWDTDTQYF; DNA: TGTGCCAGTAGTATTTGGGACACAGATACGCAGTATTTT
D: TRBD2; size: -; V: TRBV19; J: TRBJ2-3; CDR3: CASSIGEGRTDTQYF; DNA: TGTGCCAGTAGTATTGGGGAGGGCCGTACAGATACGCAGTATTTT
D: TRBD1; size: -; V: TRBV4-1; J: TRBJ1-5; CDR3: CASSPTGFQPQHF; DNA: TGCGCCAGCAGCCCGACAGGGTTTCAGCCCCAGCATTTT
D: -; size: once; V: TRBV7-9; J: TRBJ2-5; CDR3: CASSPGGRGSKKEETQYF; DNA: TGTGCCAGCAGCCCTGGCGGCAGGGGATCCAAGAAAGAGGAGACCCAGTACTTC
D: TRBD1; size: -; V: TRBV27; J: TRBJ2-5; CDR3: CASSLGQGRQETQYF; DNA: TGTGCCAGCAGTTTGGGACAGGGGAGGCAAGAGACCCAGTACTTC
D: -; size: -; V: TRBV5-1; J: TRBJ2-1; CDR3: CASSLNGDYNEQFF; DNA: TGCGCCAGCAGCTTGAATGGGGACTACAATGAGCAGTTCTTC
D: TRBD1; size: -; V: TRBV11-2; J: TRBJ2-7; CDR3: CASSSPTGDEQYF; DNA: TGTGCCAGCAGCTCCCCGACAGGGGACGAGCAGTACTTC
D: -; size: -; V: TRBV12-5; J: TRBJ2-4; CDR3: CPGSPKNIQYF; DNA: TGTCCCGGGAGTCCCAAAAACATTCAGTACTTC
D: -; size: -; V: TRBV9; J: TRBJ1-5; CDR3: CASSVGTLPYQPQHF; DNA: TGTGCCAGCAGCGTAGGGACACTACCCTATCAGCCCCAGCATTTT
D: -; size: -; V: TRBV19; J: TRBJ2-7; CDR3: CASSLALGSSYEQYF; DNA: TGTGCCAGTAGTTTGGCTTTAGGAAGCTCCTACGAGCAGTACTTC
D: -; size: -; V: TRBV27; J: TRBJ1-3; CDR3: CASSSSTLRETGNTIYF; DNA: TGTGCCAGCAGTTCCTCGACCCTCAGAGAGACTGGAAACACCATATATTTT
D: TRBD1; size: -; V: TRBV4-1; J: TRBJ1-2; CDR3: CASSQTPGQGHYGYTF; DNA: TGCGCCAGCAGCCAAACCCCGGGACAGGGGCACTATGGCTACACCTTC
D: -; size: -; V: TRBV13; J: TRBJ2-7; CDR3: CASSLNQAYEQYF; DNA: TGTGCCAGCAGCTTAAACCAGGCCTACGAGCAGTACTTC
D: -; size: once; V: TRBV6-5; J: TRBJ2-5; CDR3: CASSSTGAETQYF; DNA: TGTGCCAGCAGCTCCACAGGAGCAGAGACCCAGTACTTC
D: -; size: -; V: TRBV4-1; J: TRBJ1-5; CDR3: CASATGNGVGQPQHF; DNA: TGCGCCAGTGCCACAGGGAATGGAGTGGGTCAGCCCCAGCATTTT
D: TRBD1; size: once; V: TRBV29-1; J: TRBJ2-7; CDR3: CSAGTASYEQYF; DNA: TGCAGCGCGGGGACAGCGTCCTACGAGCAGTACTTC
D: -; size: -; V: TRBV6-6; J: TRBJ1-1; CDR3: CASRSGNTEAFF; DNA: TGTGCCAGCCGGAGCGGGAACACTGAAGCTTTCTTT
D: TRBD1; size: few; V: TRBV19; J: TRBJ2-7; CDR3: CASSTGQGYEQYF; DNA: TGTGCCAGTAGTACGGGACAGGGCTACGAGCAGTACTTC
D: -; size: -; V: TRBV4-3; J: TRBJ1-6; CDR3: CASSQDAGEEPLHF; DNA: TGCGCCAGCAGCCAAGACGCGGGGGAGGAACCCCTCCACTTT
D: -; size: -; V: TRBV6-6; J: TRBJ2-7; CDR3: CASSRTTSSYEQYF; DNA: TGTGCCAGCAGTCGGACAACGAGCTCCTACGAGCAGTACTTC